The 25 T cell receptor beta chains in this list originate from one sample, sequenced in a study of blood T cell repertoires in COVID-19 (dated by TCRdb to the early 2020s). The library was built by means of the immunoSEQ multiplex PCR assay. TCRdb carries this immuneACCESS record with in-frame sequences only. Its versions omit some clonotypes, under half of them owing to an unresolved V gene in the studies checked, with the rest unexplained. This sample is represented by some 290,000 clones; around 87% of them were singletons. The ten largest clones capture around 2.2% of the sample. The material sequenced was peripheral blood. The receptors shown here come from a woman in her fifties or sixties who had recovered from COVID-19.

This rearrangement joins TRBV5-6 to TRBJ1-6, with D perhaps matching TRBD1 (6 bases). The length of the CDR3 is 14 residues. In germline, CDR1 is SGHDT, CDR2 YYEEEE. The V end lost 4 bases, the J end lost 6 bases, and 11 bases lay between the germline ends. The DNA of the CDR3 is TGTGCCAGCAGCATACAGGGTGGTAATTCACCCCTCCACTTT. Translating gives CASSIQGGNSPLHF.

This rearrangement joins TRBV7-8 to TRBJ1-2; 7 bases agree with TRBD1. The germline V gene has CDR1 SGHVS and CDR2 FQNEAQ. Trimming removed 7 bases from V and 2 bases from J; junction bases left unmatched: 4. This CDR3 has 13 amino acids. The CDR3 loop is CASMGTANYGYTF. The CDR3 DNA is TGTGCCAGCATGGGGACAGCGAACTATGGCTACACCTTC.

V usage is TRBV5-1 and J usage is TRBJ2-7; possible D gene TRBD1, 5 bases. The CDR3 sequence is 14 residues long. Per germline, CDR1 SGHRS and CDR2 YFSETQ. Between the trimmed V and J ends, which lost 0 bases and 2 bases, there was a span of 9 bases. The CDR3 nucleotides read TGCGCCAGCAGCTTGGAACAGGCACCCTACGAGCAGTACTTC. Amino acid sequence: CASSLEQAPYEQYF.

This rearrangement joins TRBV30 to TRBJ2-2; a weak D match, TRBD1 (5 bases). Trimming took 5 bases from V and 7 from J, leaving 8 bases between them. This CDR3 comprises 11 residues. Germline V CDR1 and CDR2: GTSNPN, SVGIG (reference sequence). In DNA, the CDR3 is TGTGCCTGGGGGGCTCTCGGGGAGCTGTTTTTT. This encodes CAWGALGELFF.

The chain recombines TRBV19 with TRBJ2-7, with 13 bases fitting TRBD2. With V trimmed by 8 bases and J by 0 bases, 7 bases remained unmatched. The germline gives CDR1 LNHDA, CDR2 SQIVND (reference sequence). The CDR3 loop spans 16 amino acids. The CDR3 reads CASSLAGGLSSYEQYF. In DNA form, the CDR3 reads TGTGCCAGTTCACTAGCGGGAGGGCTAAGCTCCTACGAGCAGTACTTC.

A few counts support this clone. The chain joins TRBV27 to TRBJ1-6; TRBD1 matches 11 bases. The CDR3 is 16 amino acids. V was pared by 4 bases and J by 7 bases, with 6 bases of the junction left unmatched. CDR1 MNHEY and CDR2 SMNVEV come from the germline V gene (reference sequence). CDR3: CASSSRTGGRNSPLHF. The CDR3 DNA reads TGTGCCAGCAGTTCCCGGACAGGGGGCAGGAATTCACCCCTCCACTTT.

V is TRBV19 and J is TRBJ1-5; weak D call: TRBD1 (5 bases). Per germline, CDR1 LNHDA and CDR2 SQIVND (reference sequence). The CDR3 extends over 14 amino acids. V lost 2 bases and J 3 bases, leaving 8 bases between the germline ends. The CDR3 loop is CASSIPGINQPQHF. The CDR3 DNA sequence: TGTGCCAGTAGTATACCAGGGATCAATCAGCCCCAGCATTTT.

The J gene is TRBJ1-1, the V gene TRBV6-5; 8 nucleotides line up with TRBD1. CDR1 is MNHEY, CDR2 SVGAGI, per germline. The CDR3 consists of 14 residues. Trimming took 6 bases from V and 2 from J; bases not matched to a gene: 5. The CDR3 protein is CASRTGQVNTEAFF. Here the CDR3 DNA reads TGTGCCAGCAGAACGGGACAGGTAAACACTGAAGCTTTCTTT.

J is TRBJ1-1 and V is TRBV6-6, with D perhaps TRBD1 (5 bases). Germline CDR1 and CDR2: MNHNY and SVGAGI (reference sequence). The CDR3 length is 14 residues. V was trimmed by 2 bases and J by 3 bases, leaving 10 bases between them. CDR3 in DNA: TGTGCCAGCAGTTACGACAGTTTGGACACTGAAGCTTTCTTT. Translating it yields CASSYDSLDTEAFF.

The CDR3 sequence: CASSLGQEAFF. CDR3 sequence (DNA): TGTGCCAGCAGCCTCGGACAGGAAGCTTTCTTT. The chain uses TRBV7-9 and TRBJ1-1, with D perhaps matching TRBD1 (6 bases). There are 11 residues in the CDR3. CDR1 and CDR2 from the germline V gene are SEHNR and FQNEAQ (reference sequence). Trimming cost V 5 bases and J 8 bases, with 9 bases left between them.

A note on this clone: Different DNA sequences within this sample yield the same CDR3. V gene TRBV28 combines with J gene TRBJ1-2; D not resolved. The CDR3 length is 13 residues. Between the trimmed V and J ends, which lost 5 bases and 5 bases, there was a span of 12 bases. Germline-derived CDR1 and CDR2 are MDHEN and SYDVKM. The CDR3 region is CASSPTANYGYTF. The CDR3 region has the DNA TGTGCCAGCAGTCCTACAGCCAATTATGGCTACACCTTC.

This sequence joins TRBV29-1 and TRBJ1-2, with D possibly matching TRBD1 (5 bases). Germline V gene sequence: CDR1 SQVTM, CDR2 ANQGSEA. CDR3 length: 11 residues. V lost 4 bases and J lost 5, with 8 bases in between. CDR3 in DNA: TGCAGCGTTGCCGACAGTTATGGCTACACCTTC. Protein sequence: CSVADSYGYTF. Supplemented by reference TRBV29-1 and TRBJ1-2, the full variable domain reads SAVISQKPSRDICQRGTSLTIQCQVDSQVTMMFWYRQQPGQSLTLIATANQGSEATYESGFVIDKFPISRPNLTFSTLTVSNMSPEDSSIYLCSVADSYGYTFGSGTRLTVV.

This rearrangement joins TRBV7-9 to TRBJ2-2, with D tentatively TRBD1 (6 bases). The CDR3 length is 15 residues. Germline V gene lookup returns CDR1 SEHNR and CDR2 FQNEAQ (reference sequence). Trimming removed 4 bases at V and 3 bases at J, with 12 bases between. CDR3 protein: CASSSRDTHTGELFF. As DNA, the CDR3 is TGTGCCAGCAGCTCCCGGGACACCCACACCGGGGAGCTGTTTTTT.

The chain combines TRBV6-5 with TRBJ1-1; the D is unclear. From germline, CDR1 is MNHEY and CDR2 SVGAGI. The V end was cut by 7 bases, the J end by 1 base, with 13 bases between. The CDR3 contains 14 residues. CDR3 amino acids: CASTPGPENTEAFF. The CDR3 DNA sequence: TGTGCCAGCACCCCGGGTCCGGAGAACACTGAAGCTTTCTTT.

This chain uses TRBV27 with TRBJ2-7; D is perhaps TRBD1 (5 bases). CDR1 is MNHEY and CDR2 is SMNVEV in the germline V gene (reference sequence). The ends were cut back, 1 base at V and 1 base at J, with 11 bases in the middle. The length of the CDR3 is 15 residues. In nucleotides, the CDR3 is TGTGCCAGCAGTTTATTGTGGGGCCCGTCCTACGAGCAGTACTTC. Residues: CASSLLWGPSYEQYF.

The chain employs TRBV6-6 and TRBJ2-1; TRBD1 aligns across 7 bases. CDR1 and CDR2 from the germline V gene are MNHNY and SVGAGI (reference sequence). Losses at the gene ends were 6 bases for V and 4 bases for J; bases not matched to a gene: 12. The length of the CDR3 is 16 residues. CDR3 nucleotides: TGTGCCAGCAGGAGAGAAGGGGGCGACCTGTACAATGAGCAGTTCTTC. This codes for CASRREGGDLYNEQFF.

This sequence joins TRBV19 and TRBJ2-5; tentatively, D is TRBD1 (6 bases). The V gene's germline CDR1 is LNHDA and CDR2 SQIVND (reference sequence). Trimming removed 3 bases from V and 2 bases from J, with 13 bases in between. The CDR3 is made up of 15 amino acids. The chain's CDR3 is CASSILAGDQETQYF. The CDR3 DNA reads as TGTGCCAGTAGTATCCTGGCAGGGGATCAAGAGACCCAGTACTTC.

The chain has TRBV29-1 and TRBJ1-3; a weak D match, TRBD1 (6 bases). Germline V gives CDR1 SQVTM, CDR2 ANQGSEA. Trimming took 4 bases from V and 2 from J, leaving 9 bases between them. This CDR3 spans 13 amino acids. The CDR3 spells CSVGQVAGNTIYF. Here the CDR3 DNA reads TGCAGCGTTGGACAGGTAGCTGGAAACACCATATATTTT. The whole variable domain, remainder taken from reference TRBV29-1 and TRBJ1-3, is SAVISQKPSRDICQRGTSLTIQCQVDSQVTMMFWYRQQPGQSLTLIATANQGSEATYESGFVIDKFPISRPNLTFSTLTVSNMSPEDSSIYLCSVGQVAGNTIYFGEGSWLTVV.

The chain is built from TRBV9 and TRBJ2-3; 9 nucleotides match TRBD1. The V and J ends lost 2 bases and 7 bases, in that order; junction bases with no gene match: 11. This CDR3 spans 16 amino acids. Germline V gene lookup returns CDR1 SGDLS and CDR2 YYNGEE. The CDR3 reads CASSVSWGQGPNTQYF. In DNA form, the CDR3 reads TGTGCCAGCAGCGTTAGCTGGGGACAGGGTCCGAATACGCAGTATTTT.

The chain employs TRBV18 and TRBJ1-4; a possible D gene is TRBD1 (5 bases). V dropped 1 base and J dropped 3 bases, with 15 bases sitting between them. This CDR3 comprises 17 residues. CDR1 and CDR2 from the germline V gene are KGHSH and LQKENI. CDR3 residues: CASSPRTIDRSNEKLFF. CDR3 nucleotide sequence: TGTGCCAGCTCACCACGGACCATCGACAGATCTAATGAAAAACTGTTTTTT.

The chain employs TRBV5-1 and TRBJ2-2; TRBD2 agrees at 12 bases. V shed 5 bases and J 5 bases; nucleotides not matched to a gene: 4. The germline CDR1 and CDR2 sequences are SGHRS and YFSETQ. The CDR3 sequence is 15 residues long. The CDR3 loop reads CASSILAGGTGELFF. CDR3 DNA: TGCGCCAGCAGTATCCTAGCGGGAGGGACCGGGGAGCTGTTTTTT.

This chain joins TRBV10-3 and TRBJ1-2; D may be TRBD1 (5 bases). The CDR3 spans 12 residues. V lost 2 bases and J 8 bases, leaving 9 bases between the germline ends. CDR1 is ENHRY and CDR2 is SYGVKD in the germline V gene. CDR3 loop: CAISEQGAGYTF. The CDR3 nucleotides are TGTGCCATCAGTGAGCAGGGTGCGGGCTACACCTTC.

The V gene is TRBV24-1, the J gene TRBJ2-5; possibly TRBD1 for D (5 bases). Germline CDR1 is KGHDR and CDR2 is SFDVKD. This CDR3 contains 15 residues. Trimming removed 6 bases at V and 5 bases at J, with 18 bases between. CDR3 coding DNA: TGTGCCACCAGTCAAACGACAGAAAATACGGAGACCCAGTACTTC. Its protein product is CATSQTTENTETQYF.

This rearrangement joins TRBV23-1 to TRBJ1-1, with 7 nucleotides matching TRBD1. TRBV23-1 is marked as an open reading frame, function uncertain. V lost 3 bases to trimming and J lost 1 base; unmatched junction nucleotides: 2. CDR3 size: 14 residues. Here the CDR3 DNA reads TGCGCCAGCAGTCACAACAGGGGGAACACTGAAGCTTTCTTT. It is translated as CASSHNRGNTEAFF.

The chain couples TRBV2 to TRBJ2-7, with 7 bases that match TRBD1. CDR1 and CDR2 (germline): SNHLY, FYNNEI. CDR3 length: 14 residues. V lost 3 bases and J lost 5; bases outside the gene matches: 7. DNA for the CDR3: TGTGCCAGCAGTGACTTGACAGGGATCGACGAGCAGTACTTC. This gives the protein CASSDLTGIDEQYF. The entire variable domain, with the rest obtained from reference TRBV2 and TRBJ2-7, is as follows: EPEVTQTPSHQVTQMGQEVILRCVPISNHLYFYWYRQILGQKVEFLVSFYNNEISEKSEIFDDQFSVERPDGSNFTLKIRSTKLEDSAMYFCASSDLTGIDEQYFGPGTRLTVT.